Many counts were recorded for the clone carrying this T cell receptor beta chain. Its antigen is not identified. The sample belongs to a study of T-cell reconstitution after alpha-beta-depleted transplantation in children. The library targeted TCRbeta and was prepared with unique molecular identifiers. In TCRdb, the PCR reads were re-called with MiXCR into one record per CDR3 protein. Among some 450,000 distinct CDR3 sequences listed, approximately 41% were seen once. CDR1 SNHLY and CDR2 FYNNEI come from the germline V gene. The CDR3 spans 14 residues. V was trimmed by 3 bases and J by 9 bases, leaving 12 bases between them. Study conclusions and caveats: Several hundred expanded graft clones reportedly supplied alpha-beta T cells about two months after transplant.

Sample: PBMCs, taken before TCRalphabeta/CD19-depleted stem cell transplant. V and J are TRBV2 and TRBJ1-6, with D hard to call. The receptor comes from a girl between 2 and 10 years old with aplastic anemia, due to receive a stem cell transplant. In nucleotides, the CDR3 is TGTGCCAGCAGTGAGGAGTGGGTAGGTTCACCCCTCCACTTT. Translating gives CASSEEWVGSPLHF.